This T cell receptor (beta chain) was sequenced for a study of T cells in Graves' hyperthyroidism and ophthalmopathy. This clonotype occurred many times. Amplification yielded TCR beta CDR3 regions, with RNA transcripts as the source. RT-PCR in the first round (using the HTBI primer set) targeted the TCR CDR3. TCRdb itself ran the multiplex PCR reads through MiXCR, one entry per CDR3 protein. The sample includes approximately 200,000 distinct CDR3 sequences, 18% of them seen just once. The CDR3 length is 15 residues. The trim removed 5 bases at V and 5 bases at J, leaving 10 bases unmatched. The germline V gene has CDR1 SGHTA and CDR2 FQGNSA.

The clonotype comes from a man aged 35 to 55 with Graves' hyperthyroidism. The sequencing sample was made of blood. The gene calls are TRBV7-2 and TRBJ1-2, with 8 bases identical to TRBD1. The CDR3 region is CASSRRTGLGYGYTF. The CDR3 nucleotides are TGTGCCAGCAGCCGAAGGACAGGGTTGGGATATGGCTACACCTTC.